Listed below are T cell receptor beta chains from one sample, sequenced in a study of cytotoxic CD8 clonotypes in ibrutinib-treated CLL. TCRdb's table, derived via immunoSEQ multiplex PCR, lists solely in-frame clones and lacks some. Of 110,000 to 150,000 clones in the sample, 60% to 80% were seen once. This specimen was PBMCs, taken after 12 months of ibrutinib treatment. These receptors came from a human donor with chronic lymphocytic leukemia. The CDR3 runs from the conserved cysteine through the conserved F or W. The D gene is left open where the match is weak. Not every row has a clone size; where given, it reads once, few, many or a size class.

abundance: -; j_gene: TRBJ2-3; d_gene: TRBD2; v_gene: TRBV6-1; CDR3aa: CASSASGYTDTQYF; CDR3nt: TGTGCCAGCAGTGCTAGCGGGTACACAGATACGCAGTATTTT
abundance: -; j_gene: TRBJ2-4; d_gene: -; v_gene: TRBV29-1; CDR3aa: CSVAAGLAKNIQYF; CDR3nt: TGCAGCGTTGCTGCGGGACTAGCCAAAAACATTCAGTACTTC
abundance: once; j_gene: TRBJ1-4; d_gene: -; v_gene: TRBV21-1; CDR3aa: CASSKVDRGLATNEKLFF; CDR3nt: TGTGCCAGCAGCAAAGTAGATAGGGGGCTTGCAACTAATGAAAAACTGTTTTTT
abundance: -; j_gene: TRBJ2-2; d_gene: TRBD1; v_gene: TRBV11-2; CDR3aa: CASSSTGEGELFF; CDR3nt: TGTGCCAGCAGCTCGACAGGGGAAGGGGAGCTGTTTTTT
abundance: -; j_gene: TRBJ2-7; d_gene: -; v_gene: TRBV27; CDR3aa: CASSLIRGAIYEQYF; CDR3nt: TGTGCCAGCAGTTTAATACGGGGGGCAATCTACGAGCAGTACTTC
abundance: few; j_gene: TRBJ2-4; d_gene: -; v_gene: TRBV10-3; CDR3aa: CAISESGSLAKNIQYF; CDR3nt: TGTGCCATCAGTGAGTCCGGGTCCTTAGCCAAAAACATTCAGTACTTC
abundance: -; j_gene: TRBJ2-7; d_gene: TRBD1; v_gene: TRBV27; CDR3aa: CASSADRRYEQYF; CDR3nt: TGTGCCAGCTCCGCGGACAGGCGCTACGAGCAGTACTTC
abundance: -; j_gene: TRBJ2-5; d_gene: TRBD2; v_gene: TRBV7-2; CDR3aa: CASSMTSGTQETQYF; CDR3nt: TGTGCCAGCAGCATGACTAGCGGGACCCAAGAGACCCAGTACTTC
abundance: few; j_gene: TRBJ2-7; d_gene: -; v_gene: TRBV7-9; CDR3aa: CASSFPGPYEQYF; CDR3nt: TGTGCCAGCAGCTTCCCGGGCCCCTACGAGCAGTACTTC
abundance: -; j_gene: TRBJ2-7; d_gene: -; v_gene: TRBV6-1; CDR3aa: CASRETPGHEQYF; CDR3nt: TGTGCCAGCAGGGAAACCCCGGGGCACGAGCAGTACTTC
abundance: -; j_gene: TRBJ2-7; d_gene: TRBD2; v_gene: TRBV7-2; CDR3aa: CASSLVSSGSRYEQYF; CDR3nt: TGTGCCAGCAGCTTAGTCTCTAGCGGGAGTAGGTACGAGCAGTACTTC
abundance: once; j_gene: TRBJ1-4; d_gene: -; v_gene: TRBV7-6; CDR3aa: CASSLQVEEKLFF; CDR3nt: TGTGCCAGCAGCTTACAGGTGGAAGAAAAACTGTTTTTT
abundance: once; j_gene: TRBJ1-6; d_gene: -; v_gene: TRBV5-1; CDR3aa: CASSAGSSSPLHF; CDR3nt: TGCGCCAGCAGTGCAGGGTCTAGTTCACCCCTCCACTTT